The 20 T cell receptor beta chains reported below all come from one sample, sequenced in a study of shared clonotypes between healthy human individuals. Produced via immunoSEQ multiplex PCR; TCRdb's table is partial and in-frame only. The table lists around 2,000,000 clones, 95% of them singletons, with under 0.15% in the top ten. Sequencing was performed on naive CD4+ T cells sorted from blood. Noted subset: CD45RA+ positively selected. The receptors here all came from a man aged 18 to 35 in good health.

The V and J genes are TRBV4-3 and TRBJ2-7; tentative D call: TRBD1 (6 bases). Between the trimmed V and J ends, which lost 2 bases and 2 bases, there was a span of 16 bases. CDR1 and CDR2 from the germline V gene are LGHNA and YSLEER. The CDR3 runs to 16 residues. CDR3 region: CASSQYAQGGPYEQYF. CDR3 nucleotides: TGCGCCAGCAGCCAATATGCACAGGGTGGACCCTACGAGCAGTACTTC.

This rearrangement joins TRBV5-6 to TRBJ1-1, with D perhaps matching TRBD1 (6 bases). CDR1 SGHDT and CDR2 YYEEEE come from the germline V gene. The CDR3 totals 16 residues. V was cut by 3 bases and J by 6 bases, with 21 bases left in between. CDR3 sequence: CASSSGVGTKAAEAFF. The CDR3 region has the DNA TGTGCCAGCAGCTCGGGGGTCGGGACAAAAGCCGCTGAAGCTTTCTTT.

The CDR3 DNA is TGTGCCAGCACCCGGTTAGGGAGCGCAGGGGAGTACTTC. Translated: CASTRLGSAGEYF. This rearrangement joins TRBV28 to TRBJ2-7; weak D call: TRBD1 (6 bases). With 7 bases removed from V and 11 bases from J, the gap between germline ends came to 21 bases. CDR3 length equals 13 residues. Germline CDR1 MDHEN, CDR2 SYDVKM.

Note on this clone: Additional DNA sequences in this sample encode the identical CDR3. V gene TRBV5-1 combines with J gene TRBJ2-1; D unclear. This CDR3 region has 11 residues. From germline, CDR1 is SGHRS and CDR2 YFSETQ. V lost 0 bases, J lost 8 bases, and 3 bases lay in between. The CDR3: CASSLVDEQFF. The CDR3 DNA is TGCGCCAGCAGCTTGGTTGATGAGCAGTTCTTC. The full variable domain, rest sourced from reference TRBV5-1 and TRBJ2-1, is KAGVTQTPRYLIKTRGQQVTLSCSPISGHRSVSWYQQTPGQGLQFLFEYFSETQRNKGNFPGRFSGRQFSNSRSEMNVSTLELGDSALYLCASSLVDEQFFGPGTRLTVL.

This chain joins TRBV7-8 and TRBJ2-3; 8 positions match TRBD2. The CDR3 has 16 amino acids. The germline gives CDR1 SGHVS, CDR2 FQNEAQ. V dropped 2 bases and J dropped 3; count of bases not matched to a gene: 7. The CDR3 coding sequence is TGTGCCAGCAGCTTATTCTCGGGAGGGAGTACAGATACGCAGTATTTT. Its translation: CASSLFSGGSTDTQYF.

CDR3 in DNA: TGTGCCAGCTTAAAAGGGAGGGTGGGAGCTTTCTTT. Its translation: CASLKGRVGAFF. The chain couples TRBV2 to TRBJ1-1; D gene uncertain. Per germline, CDR1 SNHLY and CDR2 FYNNEI. V was clipped by 8 bases and J by 10 bases, with 17 bases between them. This CDR3 has 12 amino acids.

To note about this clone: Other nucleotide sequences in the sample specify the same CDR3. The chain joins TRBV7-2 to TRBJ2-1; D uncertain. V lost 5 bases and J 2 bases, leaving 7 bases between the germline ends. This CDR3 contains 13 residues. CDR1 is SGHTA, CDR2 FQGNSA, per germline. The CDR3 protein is CASSPAPYNEQFF. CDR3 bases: TGTGCCAGCAGCCCCGCCCCCTACAATGAGCAGTTCTTC.

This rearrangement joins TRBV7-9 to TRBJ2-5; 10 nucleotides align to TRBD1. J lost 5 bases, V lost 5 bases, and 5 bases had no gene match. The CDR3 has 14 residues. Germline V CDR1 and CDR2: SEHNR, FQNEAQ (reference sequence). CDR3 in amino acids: CASSRDRGLETQYF. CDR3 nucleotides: TGTGCCAGCAGCCGGGACAGGGGTCTCGAGACCCAGTACTTC.

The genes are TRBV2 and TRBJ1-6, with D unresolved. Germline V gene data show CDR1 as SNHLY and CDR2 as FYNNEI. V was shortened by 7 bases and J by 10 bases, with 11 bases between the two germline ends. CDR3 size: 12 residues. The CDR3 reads CASNKVGSPLHF. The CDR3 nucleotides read TGTGCCAGCAATAAGGTCGGGTCACCCCTCCACTTT.

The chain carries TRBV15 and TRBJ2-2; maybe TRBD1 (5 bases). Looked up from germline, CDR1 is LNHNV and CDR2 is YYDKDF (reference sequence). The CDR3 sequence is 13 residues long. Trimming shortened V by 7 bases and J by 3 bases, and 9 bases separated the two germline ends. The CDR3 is CATIRRDTGELFF. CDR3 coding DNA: TGTGCCACCATTCGCAGGGACACCGGGGAGCTGTTTTTT.

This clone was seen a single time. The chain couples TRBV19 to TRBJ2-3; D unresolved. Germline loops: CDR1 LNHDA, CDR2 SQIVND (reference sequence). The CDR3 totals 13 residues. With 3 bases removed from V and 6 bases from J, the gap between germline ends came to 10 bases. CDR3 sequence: CASSILGPDTQYF. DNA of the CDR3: TGTGCCAGTAGTATCCTTGGGCCGGATACGCAGTATTTT. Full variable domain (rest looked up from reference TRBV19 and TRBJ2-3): DGGITQSPKYLFRKEGQNVTLSCEQNLNHDAMYWYRQDPGQGLRLIYYSQIVNDFQKGDIAEGYSVSREKKESFPLTVTSAQKNPTAFYLCASSILGPDTQYFGPGTRLTVL.

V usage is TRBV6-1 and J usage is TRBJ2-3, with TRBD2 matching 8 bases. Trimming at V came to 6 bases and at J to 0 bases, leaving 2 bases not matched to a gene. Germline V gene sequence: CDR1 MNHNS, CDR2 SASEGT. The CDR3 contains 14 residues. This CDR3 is CASRAGASTDTQYF. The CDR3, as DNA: TGTGCCAGCAGAGCGGGGGCTAGCACAGATACGCAGTATTTT.

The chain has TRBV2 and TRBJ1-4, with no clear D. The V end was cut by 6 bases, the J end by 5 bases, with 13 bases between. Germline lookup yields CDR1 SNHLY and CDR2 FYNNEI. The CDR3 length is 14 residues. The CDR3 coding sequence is TGTGCCAGCAGCGACGTGGGTCTAAATGAAAAACTGTTTTTT. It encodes CASSDVGLNEKLFF.

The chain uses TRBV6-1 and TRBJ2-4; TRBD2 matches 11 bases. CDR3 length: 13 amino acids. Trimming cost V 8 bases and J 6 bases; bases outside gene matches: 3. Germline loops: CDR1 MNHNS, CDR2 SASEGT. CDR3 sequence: CASLLAGGNIQYF. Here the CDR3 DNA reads TGTGCCAGCCTTCTAGCGGGAGGAAACATTCAGTACTTC.

CDR3: CASSLEGNNYGYTF. The CDR3 region has the DNA TGCGCCAGCAGCTTGGAGGGGAATAACTATGGCTACACCTTC. The chain joins TRBV5-1 to TRBJ1-2; TRBD1 is a possible D gene (5 bases). V lost 0 bases, J lost 1 base, and 7 bases lay in between. Per germline, CDR1 SGHRS and CDR2 YFSETQ. This CDR3 is 14 amino acids long.

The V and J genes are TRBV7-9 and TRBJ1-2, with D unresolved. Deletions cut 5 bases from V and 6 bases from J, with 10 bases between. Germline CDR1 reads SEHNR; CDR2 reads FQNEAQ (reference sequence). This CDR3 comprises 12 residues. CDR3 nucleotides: TGTGCCAGCAGCCACACCGATCATGGCTACACCTTC. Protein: CASSHTDHGYTF.

The CDR3 DNA is TGCGCCAGCAGCTTGGGAGGTGAGGGGGTCGACGAGCAGTACTTC. Its translation: CASSLGGEGVDEQYF. The rearrangement uses TRBV5-1 and TRBJ2-7; D is perhaps TRBD1 (6 bases). V lost 0 bases to trimming and J lost 5 bases, with 15 bases between them. This CDR3 contains 15 residues. Germline CDR1 reads SGHRS; CDR2 reads YFSETQ.

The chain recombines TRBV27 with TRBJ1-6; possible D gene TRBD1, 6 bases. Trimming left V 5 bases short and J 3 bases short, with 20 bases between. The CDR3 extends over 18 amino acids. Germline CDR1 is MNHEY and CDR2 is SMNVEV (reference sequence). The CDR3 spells CASSPRAGAFLYNSPLHF. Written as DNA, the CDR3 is TGTGCCAGCAGTCCCCGGGCAGGGGCCTTCCTCTATAATTCACCCCTCCACTTT.

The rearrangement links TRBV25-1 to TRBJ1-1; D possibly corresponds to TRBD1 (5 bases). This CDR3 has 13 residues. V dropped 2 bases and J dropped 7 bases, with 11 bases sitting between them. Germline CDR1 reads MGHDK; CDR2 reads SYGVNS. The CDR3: CASSEPRTSEAFF. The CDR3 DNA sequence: TGTGCCAGCAGTGAACCGAGGACAAGTGAAGCTTTCTTT.

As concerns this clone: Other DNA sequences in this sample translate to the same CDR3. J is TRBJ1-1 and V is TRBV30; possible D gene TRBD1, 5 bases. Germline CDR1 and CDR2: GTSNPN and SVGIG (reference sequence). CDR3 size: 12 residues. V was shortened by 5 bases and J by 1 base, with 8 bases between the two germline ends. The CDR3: CAWDTGNTEAFF. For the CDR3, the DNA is TGTGCCTGGGACACAGGGAACACTGAAGCTTTCTTT.